Below, one TCR beta chain is given with its context. This clonotype was observed at least ten times. No antigen is known for it. Base qualities are missing; no much larger clone stands one base away. Profiling of TCR beta VDJ combinations and CDR3 sequences used genomic DNA as the template. An Illumina HiSeq 2000 was the platform used for TCR repertoire sequencing. The authors processed their data as follows. Repertoire assessment relied on Simpson's diversity index, CDR3 size and DJ length profiles, and TRBV/TRBJ rearrangement plots. The most abundant DNA sequence in the deep sequencing data was defined as the immunodominant clone. CDR3 amino acid sequences were screened for sharing across subjects and compared with published repertoires and the VDJdb database. TCRdb trimmed public reads at Q25 via fastp, called clones via MiXCR and kept in-frame beta chains. Each entry merges the rows of one CDR3 protein and shows their most common DNA and genes. These V and J calls rely on TCRdb rather than the paper's analysis. The sample contains fewer than 250,000 distinct CDR3 sequences, about half of them found a single time. Just under 20% of the sample comes from the top ten.

Expansion of CD8+CD57+ cells had been shown by flow cytometry in the patients chosen for sequencing. Every patient had a diagnosis of severe acquired aplastic anemia based on International Study of Aplastic Anemia and Agranulocytosis and Camitta criteria. At the time blood was sampled, none of the patients had received any therapy. In this study, sorted CD4+ and CD8+ T cells from the blood of healthy subjects and of severe aplastic anemia patients had their TCR repertoires deep-sequenced. Patients were enrolled in the USA under clinicaltrials.gov protocols 00001620, 01623167, 00001397, 00071045, 00081523 and 00961064. Ficoll-Paque density gradient centrifugation was used to isolate peripheral blood mononuclear cells. Before DNA was extracted, CD4+ and CD8+ T cells were sorted using either FACS or magnetic beads. The germline V gene encodes CDR1 LGHDT and CDR2 YNNKEL (reference sequence). The CDR3 spans 14 residues, from the cysteine through the phenylalanine. Left in the record is the CDR3 DNA by itself, 42 bases read in frame from the first base. V sheds 0 bases and J sheds 0 bases, leaving 6 bases between their ends.

This entry is derived from a study of CD8+CD57+ T cells in acquired aplastic anemia (dated by TCRdb to 2017 to 2018). Study-level background: DNA extracted from sorted CD4+ and CD8+ cells had a mean of roughly 3.3 ug, with a range of 0.2 to 27.4 ug. A CD8+CD57+ expansion meant a frequency higher than the mean frequency seen in healthy subjects.

Study-wide findings and limitations: CD8+ Simpson's diversity did not differ significantly between patients and healthy controls (P=0.060). About 30 CD8+ CDR3 sequences were found in both patients and controls but appeared to be highly expressed in patients and within the immunodominant clones of the patients.

The V and J genes are TRBV3-1 and TRBJ2-7; no D segment can be confidently identified. The sequencing input was sorted CD4+, CD8+, or CD8+CD57+ T cells (not recorded which) from PBMCs. The TCR originated in a human donor with aplastic anemia. CDR3 protein: CASSQDVSSYEQYF. The sequenced DNA: TGTGCCAGCAGCCAAGATGTCAGCTCCTACGAGCAGTACTTC.